This TCR beta chain was retrieved from a study of shared clonotypes between healthy human individuals. Every subset's genomic DNA went evenly onto several immunoSEQ plates. Original data processing: Filtering differed because ImmunoSEQ produced junction-only sequences that carried no quality scores. TCRdb's table, derived via immunoSEQ multiplex PCR, lists solely in-frame clones and lacks some. V and J calls and clone size are as listed in that table; D and trimming were resolved from the DNA. The table lists around 620,000 clones, roughly 96% of them singletons, with around 0.11% in the top ten. Germline V lookup: CDR1 SGHVS, CDR2 FQNEAQ. The CDR3 is 14 residues long. V was clipped by 5 bases and J by 3 bases, with 13 bases between them. Naive-designated CD8 cells lacked CD45RO, were positively enriched for CCR7, and omitted terminally differentiated effector memory CD45RA+ cells. All donors were Caucasian adults living in Nashville, Tennessee.

Material for sequencing was naive CD8+ T cells sorted from blood. The chain joins TRBV7-8 to TRBJ1-2, with D unresolved. This sequence originates from a woman under 40 in good health. The CDR3 region is CASSDVGVDYGYTF. CDR3 nucleotide sequence: TGTGCCAGCAGCGACGTCGGAGTTGACTATGGCTACACCTTC.